The next 19 T cell receptor beta chains were all read from a single sample in a study of cytomegalovirus exposure and HLA in healthy donors. In the PCR, 60 Vbeta and 13 Jbeta primers were used. Only in-frame clones appear in the TCRdb table, and some are missing; sequencing was by immunoSEQ multiplex PCR. Of 150,000 or so clones listed, 80% are singletons. Sequencing was performed on PBMCs. These receptors originate from a woman aged 40 to 50 in good health and CMV-seronegative.

This clone was picked up one time. The gene calls are TRBV18 and TRBJ2-7, with D perhaps TRBD2 (5 bases). Trimming cost V 3 bases and J 6 bases, with 18 bases left between them. CDR1 and CDR2 from the germline V gene are KGHSH and LQKENI. The CDR3 is made up of 15 amino acids. CDR3 bases: TGTGCCAGCTCACCGTTCGAGTCTACCCGGGGCGAGCAGTACTTC. Protein: CASSPFESTRGEQYF.

This clone has a single count. The chain combines TRBV15 with TRBJ1-6; D possibly corresponds to TRBD1 (5 bases). The CDR3 runs 14 residues. Germline loops: CDR1 LNHNV, CDR2 YYDKDF (reference sequence). Trimming removed 1 base from V and 9 bases from J, with 10 bases in between. The CDR3 reads CATSRGGGSSPLHF. The CDR3 bases are TGTGCCACCAGCAGAGGGGGGGGTAGTTCACCCCTCCACTTT.

The rearrangement joins TRBV6-1 to TRBJ1-5; 7 positions match TRBD1. From germline, CDR1 is MNHNS and CDR2 SASEGT. The length of the CDR3 is 18 residues. J gave up 7 bases and V 0 bases, and 15 bases lay outside the gene matches. The CDR3 sequence is CASSEAGEDRRQVQPQHF. Here the CDR3 DNA reads TGTGCCAGCAGTGAAGCGGGAGAGGACAGGCGTCAGGTACAGCCCCAGCATTTT.

The chain recombines TRBV19 with TRBJ2-2; 8 bases map to TRBD1. CDR1 is LNHDA, CDR2 SQIVND, per germline (reference sequence). This CDR3 comprises 15 residues. The J segment lost 5 bases and the V segment lost 1 base, leaving 3 bases of the junction unmatched. CDR3 sequence (DNA): TGTGCCAGTAGTATAGGGACAGGGAGTACCGGGGAGCTGTTTTTT. The encoded protein is CASSIGTGSTGELFF. Filled out from reference TRBV19 and TRBJ2-2, the complete variable domain reads DGGITQSPKYLFRKEGQNVTLSCEQNLNHDAMYWYRQDPGQGLRLIYYSQIVNDFQKGDIAEGYSVSREKKESFPLTVTSAQKNPTAFYLCASSIGTGSTGELFFGEGSRLTVL.

The chain couples TRBV4-1 to TRBJ2-7; TRBD1 agrees at 8 bases. The ends lost 4 bases at V and 2 bases at J; junction bases unmatched: 4. Germline lookup yields CDR1 MGHRA and CDR2 YSYEKL. The CDR3 spans 14 residues. The CDR3 here is CASSPGGRAYEQYF. As DNA, the CDR3 is TGCGCCAGCAGCCCAGGGGGCAGGGCCTACGAGCAGTACTTC.

The CDR3 coding sequence is TGTGCCAGCAGCAGAAGCCGGGACAGGGGTTCCACAGATACGCAGTATTTT. Residues: CASSRSRDRGSTDTQYF. The chain combines TRBV7-7 with TRBJ2-3; 10 bases map to TRBD1. Germline lookup yields CDR1 SSHAT and CDR2 FNYEAQ (reference sequence). V shed 5 bases and J 2 bases; nucleotides not matched to a gene: 10. The CDR3 runs 17 residues.

The V gene is TRBV28, the J gene TRBJ2-1; 9 bases line up with TRBD2. The CDR3 extends over 18 amino acids. Germline CDR1 reads MDHEN; CDR2 reads SYDVKM. The V and J ends lost 4 bases and 8 bases, in that order; junction bases with no gene match: 18. The CDR3 nucleotides are TGTGCCAGCAGTTCTCGACTCGCGACTAGCGGTCGATTGTATGAGCAGTTCTTC. Its protein product is CASSSRLATSGRLYEQFF.

The CDR3 DNA follows: TGCGCCAGCAGCTTGGGGGCGGGACAGGGATATTTT. Its protein product is CASSLGAGQGYF. The rearrangement uses TRBV5-1 and TRBJ2-3; TRBD1 matches at 9 bases. Germline CDR1 and CDR2: SGHRS and YFSETQ. The CDR3 has 12 amino acids. V dropped 0 bases and J dropped 15; count of bases not matched to a gene: 5.

This sequence joins TRBV9 and TRBJ2-3, with D unclear. This CDR3 is built from 11 residues. Germline loops: CDR1 SGDLS, CDR2 YYNGEE. V was clipped by 3 bases and J by 3 bases, with 2 bases between them. DNA for the CDR3: TGTGCCAGCAGCGCGACAGATACGCAGTATTTT. Protein: CASSATDTQYF.

With regard to this clone: The junction does not match germline at one end; this may be a read error. The CDR3: CASNEVGGTDTQYF. The CDR3 region has the DNA TGTGCCAGCAATGAAGTCGGGGGGACAGATACGCAGTATTTT. The chain has TRBV6-1 and TRBJ2-3; 7 bases line up with TRBD2. The CDR3 has 14 amino acids. Germline V gene data show CDR1 as MNHNS and CDR2 as SASEGT.

V usage is TRBV5-8 and J usage is TRBJ2-7; 8 bases line up with TRBD1. This CDR3 spans 14 amino acids. Germline V lookup: CDR1 SGHTS, CDR2 YDEGEE. J was trimmed by 4 bases and V by 2 bases; bases with no gene match: 5. The chain's CDR3 is CASSLGTGEYEQYF. CDR3 sequence (DNA): TGTGCCAGCAGCTTAGGGACAGGCGAGTACGAGCAGTACTTC. Filled out from reference TRBV5-8 and TRBJ2-7, the complete variable domain reads EAGVTQSPTHLIKTRGQQATLRCSPISGHTSVYWYQQALGLGLQFLLWYDEGEERNRGNFPPRFSGRQFPNYSSELNVNALELEDSALYLCASSLGTGEYEQYFGPGTRLTVT.

The rearrangement uses TRBV7-6 and TRBJ1-4; the match to TRBD1 covers 7 bases. Germline CDR1 SGHVS, CDR2 FNYEAQ. V shed 5 bases and J 7 bases; nucleotides not matched to a gene: 7. The CDR3 is 14 amino acids. The CDR3 spells CASSPTGFSEKLFF. The CDR3 coding sequence is TGTGCCAGCAGCCCGACAGGGTTTAGTGAAAAACTGTTTTTT.

The CDR3 DNA reads TGTGCCAGCAGCTTAGGGCAGACAAGGAGCACAGATACGCAGTATTTT. The encoded protein is CASSLGQTRSTDTQYF. The V gene is TRBV7-6, the J gene TRBJ2-3; the D is unclear. The CDR3 has 16 residues. With 1 base removed from V and 0 bases from J, the gap between germline ends came to 11 bases. Germline V gene lookup returns CDR1 SGHVS and CDR2 FNYEAQ.

The CDR3 sequence: CASSISTNNEQFF. For the CDR3, the DNA is TGTGCCAGTAGTATATCTACTAACAATGAGCAGTTCTTC. V is TRBV19 and J is TRBJ2-1; D is uncertain. Germline V gives CDR1 LNHDA, CDR2 SQIVND (reference sequence). There are 13 residues in the CDR3. Trimming took 2 bases from V and 5 from J, leaving 7 bases between them.

The rearrangement links TRBV2 to TRBJ2-7; weak D call: TRBD1 (6 bases). The CDR3 extends over 13 amino acids. CDR1 and CDR2 from the germline V gene are SNHLY and FYNNEI. With 4 bases removed from V and 7 bases from J, the gap between germline ends came to 14 bases. DNA for the CDR3: TGTGCCAGCAGTGGACCAGGGGTGGGTGAGCAGTACTTC. This sequence encodes CASSGPGVGEQYF.

The chain employs TRBV15 and TRBJ2-1, with 11 nucleotides matching TRBD2. This CDR3 has 15 residues. Germline V gene sequence: CDR1 LNHNV, CDR2 YYDKDF (reference sequence). J gave up 3 bases and V 7 bases, and 5 bases lay outside the gene matches. CDR3 residues: CATTRLAGLYNEQFF. The CDR3 DNA is TGTGCCACCACCCGACTAGCGGGGCTCTACAATGAGCAGTTCTTC.

The rearrangement joins TRBV7-2 to TRBJ2-7, with TRBD2 identical over 9 bases. Germline-derived CDR1 and CDR2 are SGHTA and FQGNSA. V trimming: 0 bases; J trimming: 3 bases; junction bases outside the gene matches: 3. This CDR3 comprises 15 residues. CDR3 bases: TGTGCCAGCAGCTTAGCGGGGACTAGCAACTACGAGCAGTACTTC. This sequence encodes CASSLAGTSNYEQYF. The full variable domain, completed using reference TRBV7-2 and TRBJ2-7, is GAGVSQSPSNKVTEKGKDVELRCDPISGHTALYWYRQSLGQGLEFLIYFQGNSAPDKSGLPSDRFSAERTGGSVSTLTIQRTQQEDSAVYLCASSLAGTSNYEQYFGPGTRLTVT.

In this sample, this clone turned up a few times. CDR3 nucleotides: TGCAGCGGGAATGATCGTGGACAGGGTGAGTTCTTC. This sequence encodes CSGNDRGQGEFF. This sequence joins TRBV29-1 and TRBJ2-1; 8 nucleotides align to TRBD1. In germline, CDR1 is SQVTM, CDR2 ANQGSEA. Trimming cost V 7 bases and J 14 bases; bases outside gene matches: 13. The CDR3 has 12 residues.

The rearrangement joins TRBV6-6 to TRBJ2-5; 9 bases agree with TRBD1. CDR3 length: 15 amino acids. The germline V gene has CDR1 MNHNY and CDR2 SVGAGI (reference sequence). V lost 8 bases to trimming and J lost 5 bases; unmatched junction nucleotides: 12. The CDR3 DNA reads as TGTGCCAGCCTACTACATACAGGGGGCAGGGAGACCCAGTACTTC. Its protein product is CASLLHTGGRETQYF.